One sample yielded the 22 T cell receptor beta chains listed below, sequenced in a study of CD8 T cells in Susac syndrome. RNA was extracted with the RNeasy kit, and a quantity of roughly 0.45 to 1 ug was reverse transcribed using random hexamers. MiXCR, run by TCRdb on the immunoSEQ multiplex PCR reads, gives a single entry per CDR3 protein. The table has around 140,000 distinct CDR3 sequences, 80% to 85% seen once. The sequencing sample was made of CD8+ T cells from PBMCs. The receptors stem from a human donor with multiple sclerosis.

This chain links TRBV9 with TRBJ1-2, with D uncertain. The CDR3 runs to 11 residues. V lost 3 bases and J 6 bases, leaving 6 bases between the germline ends. Germline CDR1 reads SGDLS; CDR2 reads YYNGEE. The CDR3 here is CASSDSDGYTF. CDR3 nucleotides: TGTGCCAGCAGCGACAGTGATGGCTACACCTTC.

This clonotype was counted once. The chain couples TRBV7-6 to TRBJ2-1; D uncertain. This CDR3 comprises 14 residues. V lost 0 bases, J lost 4 bases, and 7 bases lay in between. Germline values: CDR1 SGHVS, CDR2 FNYEAQ. The CDR3 sequence is CASSLAGIYNEQFF. The CDR3 DNA follows: TGTGCCAGCAGCTTAGCGGGGATATACAATGAGCAGTTCTTC.

The chain couples TRBV7-9 to TRBJ2-3; TRBD1 aligns across 11 bases. In germline, CDR1 is SEHNR, CDR2 FQNEAQ (reference sequence). The junction had 6 bases not matched to a gene; V was cut back by 4 bases and J by 3 bases. The CDR3 runs to 16 residues. CDR3 in DNA: TGTGCCAGCAGCTCTGGACAGGGGGCCGAGACAGATACGCAGTATTTT. This translates into CASSSGQGAETDTQYF.

This chain links TRBV19 with TRBJ2-2; unclear D gene. CDR3 length equals 15 residues. Looked up from germline, CDR1 is LNHDA and CDR2 is SQIVND (reference sequence). Trimming removed 1 base from V and 7 bases from J, with 13 bases in between. CDR3 DNA: TGTGCCAGTAGTATAGTGGGCGGTTTGGGCGGGGAGCTGTTTTTT. This encodes CASSIVGGLGGELFF.

This clonotype has more than one count but fewer than ten. The rearrangement links TRBV11-2 to TRBJ2-1; no clear D. With 5 bases removed from V and 9 bases from J, the gap between germline ends came to 11 bases. The CDR3 spans 12 residues. CDR1 is SGHAT, CDR2 FQNNGV, per germline. The CDR3 sequence: CASSPTPPEQFF. DNA for the CDR3: TGTGCCAGCAGCCCGACCCCACCTGAGCAGTTCTTC.

The J gene is TRBJ1-2, the V gene TRBV5-1; D gene unclear. The CDR3 spans 15 residues. CDR1 and CDR2 from the germline V gene are SGHRS and YFSETQ. With 0 bases removed from V and 8 bases from J, the gap between germline ends came to 17 bases. The DNA for the CDR3 is TGCGCCAGCAGCTTGGAAGCCTTGGAGTTCCCAGGCTACACCTTC. Its protein product is CASSLEALEFPGYTF.

The chain uses TRBV5-6 and TRBJ1-2; D possibly corresponds to TRBD1 (6 bases). CDR1 is SGHDT and CDR2 is YYEEEE in the germline V gene. The CDR3 has 16 residues. With 1 base removed from V and 2 bases from J, the gap between germline ends came to 15 bases. CDR3 bases: TGTGCCAGCAGCTTGTGGGGGGCAGTCGGGAACTATGGCTACACCTTC. Protein sequence: CASSLWGAVGNYGYTF.

The chain employs TRBV7-9 and TRBJ1-1; 8 bases agree with TRBD1. V gave up 5 bases and J gave up 5 bases; unmatched junction bases: 7. The CDR3 runs to 14 residues. CDR1 is SEHNR and CDR2 is FQNEAQ in the germline V gene (reference sequence). CDR3 bases: TGTGCCAGCAGCCCGACAGGGGTCAAAACTGAAGCTTTCTTT. Residues: CASSPTGVKTEAFF.

This chain connects TRBV6-5 to TRBJ1-6; possible D gene TRBD1, 6 bases. The CDR3 sequence is 16 residues long. The ends were cut back, 2 bases at V and 8 bases at J, with 16 bases in the middle. Germline loops: CDR1 MNHEY, CDR2 SVGAGI. CDR3 coding DNA: TGTGCCAGCAGTTACCCTTCAACAGGGTTGGATTCACCCCTCCACTTT. Residues: CASSYPSTGLDSPLHF.

Turning to this clonotype: Sequence at one end of the junction differs from germline and may be a read error. The rearrangement links TRBV7-7 to TRBJ2-1, with D possibly called TRBD1 or TRBD2 (5 bases each). Looked up from germline, CDR1 is SSHAT and CDR2 is FNYEAQ (reference sequence). The CDR3 has 15 amino acids. The CDR3 DNA reads TGTGCTAGCAGCTTAGGGGACCCGGCATTCAATGAGCAGTTCTTC. Translation: CASSLGDPAFNEQFF.

The chain combines TRBV24-1 with TRBJ1-5; weak D call: TRBD1 (6 bases). There are 17 residues in the CDR3. Germline V gene sequence: CDR1 KGHDR, CDR2 SFDVKD. V was pared by 5 bases and J by 0 bases, with 16 bases between. For the CDR3, the DNA is TGTGCCACCAGTGCCGACGGGACACCGTATAGCAATCAGCCCCAGCATTTT. It codes for CATSADGTPYSNQPQHF.

The rearrangement links TRBV2 to TRBJ2-5, with D unresolved. The CDR3 loop spans 11 amino acids. Germline V gives CDR1 SNHLY, CDR2 FYNNEI. V dropped 8 bases and J dropped 4 bases, with 8 bases sitting between them. In DNA, the CDR3 is TGTGCCAGCCTAAGGACAGAGACCCAGTACTTC. Its protein product is CASLRTETQYF.

This rearrangement joins TRBV13 to TRBJ1-2; D is unclear. V was cut by 3 bases and J by 2 bases, with 7 bases left in between. CDR1 PRHDT and CDR2 FYEKMQ come from the germline V gene (reference sequence). This CDR3 region has 13 residues. CDR3 amino acids: CASSFTGNYGYTF. In nucleotides, the CDR3 is TGTGCCAGCAGCTTTACCGGGAACTATGGCTACACCTTC.

The chain couples TRBV27 to TRBJ2-7, with TRBD1 identical over 9 bases. Trimming cost V 6 bases and J 5 bases; bases outside gene matches: 8. Germline CDR1 is MNHEY and CDR2 is SMNVEV (reference sequence). The CDR3 totals 14 residues. As DNA, the CDR3 is TGTGCCAGCAGACCACATGGGACAGGGAACGAGCAGTACGTC. Protein product: CASRPHGTGNEQYV.

The chain combines TRBV30 with TRBJ1-5; 8 bases agree with TRBD1. Germline V gene lookup returns CDR1 GTSNPN and CDR2 SVGIG (reference sequence). V trimming: 2 bases; J trimming: 3 bases; junction bases outside the gene matches: 6. CDR3 length: 15 residues. This CDR3 reads CAWSLGQGSNQPQHF. The CDR3 DNA follows: TGTGCCTGGAGTTTAGGACAGGGCTCCAATCAGCCCCAGCATTTT.

This clonotype has just a few counts. V and J are TRBV11-2 and TRBJ2-7; unclear D gene. Trimming took 5 bases from V and 0 from J, leaving 8 bases between them. The CDR3 spans 13 residues. CDR1 and CDR2 from the germline V gene are SGHAT and FQNNGV. The CDR3 nucleotides are TGTGCCAGCAGCACCCTGAGCTCCTACGAGCAGTACGTC. Translating it yields CASSTLSSYEQYV.

The CDR3 nucleotides are TGCGCCAGCAGCCAAGTGATATATGGGAACACTGAAGCTTTCTTT. It specifies CASSQVIYGNTEAFF. V gene TRBV4-1 combines with J gene TRBJ1-1; D unclear. Trimming took 1 base from V and 1 from J, leaving 10 bases between them. The CDR3 loop spans 15 amino acids. CDR1 is MGHRA and CDR2 is YSYEKL in the germline V gene.

The chain has TRBV30 and TRBJ1-1, with D perhaps matching TRBD1 (6 bases). CDR3 length: 13 residues. CDR1 and CDR2 (germline): GTSNPN, SVGIG (reference sequence). The V gene lost 0 bases and the J gene lost 5 bases, with 10 bases spanning the gap. CDR3 residues: CAWSVGGATEAFF. The CDR3 coding sequence is TGTGCCTGGAGTGTGGGGGGGGCAACTGAAGCTTTCTTT.

This chain links TRBV28 with TRBJ2-7, with 7 positions matching TRBD1. The CDR3 is made up of 14 amino acids. V shed 7 bases and J 3 bases; nucleotides not matched to a gene: 9. CDR1 is MDHEN, CDR2 SYDVKM, per germline. The CDR3 nucleotides read TGTGCCAGCACCGGGACAGCCTTCTACTACGAGCAGTACTTC. It encodes CASTGTAFYYEQYF.

V is TRBV7-9 and J is TRBJ2-4; D remains ambiguous. Germline V lookup: CDR1 SEHNR, CDR2 FQNEAQ (reference sequence). V was clipped by 1 base and J by 8 bases, with 6 bases between them. The CDR3 loop spans 12 amino acids. CDR3: CASSLGADIQYF. DNA of the CDR3: TGTGCCAGCAGCTTAGGGGCGGACATTCAGTACTTC. The full variable domain, its missing parts supplied by reference TRBV7-9 and TRBJ2-4, is DTGVSQNPRHKITKRGQNVTFRCDPISEHNRLYWYRQTLGQGPEFLTYFQNEAQLEKSRLLSDRFSAERPKGSFSTLEIQRTEQGDSAMYLCASSLGADIQYFGAGTRLSVL.

The V call is TRBV7-9, the J call TRBJ1-1; D is unresolved. The germline gives CDR1 SEHNR, CDR2 FQNEAQ (reference sequence). CDR3 length: 13 amino acids. Trimming shortened V by 5 bases and J by 8 bases, and 15 bases separated the two germline ends. CDR3 sequence reads: CASSPPGRPEAFF. The CDR3 region has the DNA TGTGCCAGCAGCCCCCCCGGCAGGCCAGAAGCTTTCTTT.

J is TRBJ2-3 and V is TRBV7-9; TRBD2 matches at 10 bases. Germline V lookup: CDR1 SEHNR, CDR2 FQNEAQ (reference sequence). CDR3 length: 19 residues. The V and J ends lost 3 bases and 0 bases, in that order; junction bases with no gene match: 12. CDR3 region: CASSFPQRGGRVSTDTQYF. The CDR3 DNA reads as TGTGCCAGCAGCTTCCCCCAGCGGGGGGGTCGAGTTAGCACAGATACGCAGTATTTT.